This passage covers 27 T cell receptor beta chains from one sample sequenced in a study of identical twins. TCRdb re-called the 5' RACE reads through MiXCR, storing one row per CDR3 protein. The table has approximately 240,000 distinct CDR3 sequences, about 14% seen once. The sequenced sample consisted of memory (CD45RO+) T cells sorted from blood. These TCRs come from a woman aged 18-29 years in good health.

The rearrangement uses TRBV29-1 and TRBJ2-2; D not certain. The V end lost 3 bases, the J end lost 3 bases, and 2 bases lay between the germline ends. Germline CDR1 is SQVTM and CDR2 is ANQGSEA. The CDR3 runs to 11 residues. CDR3 in amino acids: CSVDDTGELFF. Here the CDR3 DNA reads TGCAGCGTTGATGACACCGGGGAGCTGTTTTTT.

At least ten counts were recorded for this clonotype. V gene TRBV12-3 or TRBV12-4 combines with J gene TRBJ2-1, with 7 nucleotides matching TRBD2. The CDR3 runs to 14 residues. With 2 bases clipped from V and 2 bases from J, the junction kept 0 bases outside the gene matches. CDR3 sequence: CASSLSGTYNEQFF. In nucleotides, the CDR3 is TGTGCCAGCAGTTTAAGCGGGACCTACAATGAGCAGTTCTTC.

This clonotype was seen repeatedly, ten times or more. The chain employs TRBV7-6 and TRBJ2-2; D may be TRBD1 (6 bases). Trimming took 2 bases from V and 5 from J, leaving 12 bases between them. The CDR3 runs 15 residues. The germline V gene encodes CDR1 SGHVS and CDR2 FNYEAQ. CDR3 region: CASSLIQGRTGELFF. The CDR3 DNA sequence: TGTGCCAGCAGCTTAATCCAGGGGAGAACCGGGGAGCTGTTTTTT.

This clonotype was detected a few times. The CDR3 sequence: CASSLALAGSSYEQYF. The CDR3 DNA is TGTGCCAGCAGCTTAGCACTAGCGGGCAGCTCCTACGAGCAGTACTTC. The chain joins TRBV7-9 to TRBJ2-7; 9 bases line up with TRBD2. Germline V gene lookup returns CDR1 SEHNR and CDR2 FQNEAQ (reference sequence). This CDR3 is 16 amino acids long. Germline trimming cut 0 bases from V and 0 bases from J; bases unmatched to any gene: 3.

The chain couples TRBV3-1 to TRBJ2-5; 12 bases fit TRBD2. Germline V gene data show CDR1 as LGHDT and CDR2 as YNNKEL (reference sequence). V dropped 1 base and J dropped 4; count of bases not matched to a gene: 13. The CDR3 runs 19 residues. As DNA, the CDR3 is TGTGCCAGCAGCCAAGTGTTTGGCTGGACTAGCGGGAAGGGAGAGACCCAGTACTTC. Translating gives CASSQVFGWTSGKGETQYF.

This clonotype appeared a few times. This chain links TRBV12-3 or TRBV12-4 with TRBJ1-6, with a weak D call TRBD1 (5 bases). The CDR3 totals 14 residues. V lost 5 bases and J 4 bases, leaving 9 bases between the germline ends. The CDR3 nucleotides read TGTGCCAGCAGTCCCGGGGGATATAATTCACCCCTCCACTTT. Its protein is CASSPGGYNSPLHF.

The chain has TRBV5-1 and TRBJ2-7; D remains unclear. Germline CDR1 is SGHRS and CDR2 is YFSETQ. This CDR3 spans 14 amino acids. Trimming took 0 bases from V and 6 from J, leaving 13 bases between them. CDR3 in DNA: TGCGCCAGCAGCTTGGCAGTTCCGCCCAGCGAGCAGTACTTC. This translates into CASSLAVPPSEQYF.

In this sample, this clonotype turned up a few times. The genes are TRBV27 and TRBJ2-3, with D unresolved. The CDR3 has 13 residues. Trimming shortened V by 2 bases and J by 6 bases, and 9 bases separated the two germline ends. Germline lookup yields CDR1 MNHEY and CDR2 SMNVEV (reference sequence). CDR3 bases: TGTGCCAGCAGTTTAGTAGTTGGGGATACGCAGTATTTT. As protein: CASSLVVGDTQYF.

The V and J genes are TRBV18 and TRBJ2-3, with TRBD2 as a possible D gene (6 bases). This CDR3 spans 15 amino acids. The germline CDR1 and CDR2 sequences are KGHSH and LQKENI. Deletions cut 4 bases from V and 6 bases from J, with 17 bases between. CDR3 sequence (DNA): TGTGCCAGCTCACGAGTGACTAGTTCGCCCGATACGCAGTATTTT. Amino acid sequence: CASSRVTSSPDTQYF.

The gene calls are TRBV3-1 and TRBJ2-3; the D gene could be TRBD1 or TRBD2 (5 bases each). Trimming took 1 base from V and 10 from J, leaving 18 bases between them. This CDR3 has 15 amino acids. Germline CDR1 reads LGHDT; CDR2 reads YNNKEL (reference sequence). CDR3 protein: CASSQGGPGEWAQYF. CDR3 coding DNA: TGTGCCAGCAGCCAAGGGGGCCCCGGGGAGTGGGCGCAGTATTTT.

The chain has TRBV4-2 and TRBJ2-1; possibly TRBD2 for D (5 bases). Germline-derived CDR1 and CDR2 are LGHNA and YNFKEQ. Trimming took off 0 bases at V and 10 bases at J, with 10 bases between the two ends. The CDR3 is 13 amino acids. The CDR3 sequence: CASSQDSPGEQFF. The CDR3 coding sequence is TGTGCCAGCAGCCAAGATTCCCCGGGGGAGCAGTTCTTC.

This rearrangement joins TRBV29-1 to TRBJ2-1; 9 bases are shared with TRBD2. Germline CDR1 is SQVTM and CDR2 is ANQGSEA. CDR3 length equals 15 residues. Trimming removed 7 bases from V and 3 bases from J; junction bases left unmatched: 10. CDR3 sequence: CSATTGTSIYNEQFF. CDR3 DNA: TGCAGCGCTACAACCGGGACTAGCATCTACAATGAGCAGTTCTTC.

The gene calls are TRBV29-1 and TRBJ1-1; weak D call: TRBD1 (6 bases). This CDR3 comprises 13 residues. From germline, CDR1 is SQVTM and CDR2 ANQGSEA. Trimming pared 1 base from V and 5 bases from J, leaving 11 bases between. The CDR3 protein is CSVEARGRTEAFF. For the CDR3, the DNA is TGCAGCGTTGAAGCCAGGGGAAGGACTGAAGCTTTCTTT.

The rearrangement links TRBV7-8 to TRBJ2-7; D ambiguous. Germline CDR1 reads SGHVS; CDR2 reads FQNEAQ. The CDR3 is 14 residues long. The V gene lost 1 base and the J gene lost 4 bases, with 11 bases spanning the gap. CDR3 residues: CASSLGNTLYEQYF. The CDR3 DNA reads as TGTGCCAGCAGCTTAGGAAACACGCTATACGAGCAGTACTTC.

Only a few counts were recorded for this clonotype. The V and J genes are TRBV5-4 and TRBJ2-5; possible D gene TRBD2, 5 bases. From germline, CDR1 is SGHNT and CDR2 YYREEE (reference sequence). The CDR3 has 15 amino acids. V was trimmed by 3 bases and J by 1 base, leaving 13 bases between them. CDR3 DNA: TGTGCCAGCAGCTCAAGGCGTAGCGCCCAAGAGACCCAGTACTTC. Protein sequence: CASSSRRSAQETQYF.

This chain joins TRBV4-3 and TRBJ1-1; TRBD1 matches at 7 bases. CDR1 is LGHNA and CDR2 is YSLEER in the germline V gene. The CDR3 length is 17 residues. With 5 bases clipped from V and 0 bases from J, the junction kept 12 bases outside the gene matches. The chain's CDR3 is CASSGHRGGRMNTEAFF. As DNA, the CDR3 is TGCGCCAGCAGCGGCCACAGGGGCGGGAGGATGAACACTGAAGCTTTCTTT.

This clonotype was seen only a few times. This chain connects TRBV18 to TRBJ2-5; D is unclear. The V end was cut by 3 bases, the J end by 1 base, with 12 bases between. Germline-derived CDR1 and CDR2 are KGHSH and LQKENI. The CDR3 sequence is 15 residues long. For the CDR3, the DNA is TGTGCCAGCTCACCTCCCGACGGGCCCCAAGAGACCCAGTACTTC. Amino acids: CASSPPDGPQETQYF.

The chain recombines TRBV20-1 with TRBJ1-2; 10 bases align to TRBD1. V lost 4 bases to trimming and J lost 4 bases; unmatched junction nucleotides: 15. The CDR3 length is 17 residues. Germline CDR1 DFQATT, CDR2 SNEGSKA (reference sequence). The CDR3 reads CSATGRTGTGDGYGYTF. The CDR3 DNA follows: TGCAGTGCTACGGGGAGGACCGGGACAGGGGACGGCTATGGCTACACCTTC.

The chain joins TRBV7-2 to TRBJ2-1; unclear D gene. There are 14 residues in the CDR3. Germline V gene lookup returns CDR1 SGHTA and CDR2 FQGNSA. The V end lost 0 bases, the J end lost 8 bases, and 11 bases lay between the germline ends. This CDR3 reads CASSLASLQYEQFF. The CDR3 DNA reads as TGTGCCAGCAGCTTAGCATCCTTACAATATGAGCAGTTCTTC.

There are a few counts of this clonotype. The chain combines TRBV11-2 with TRBJ2-7; the match to TRBD2 covers 10 bases. The CDR3 contains 15 residues. V shed 2 bases, J shed 6 bases, and the junction held 7 bases outside the gene matches. The V gene's germline CDR1 is SGHAT and CDR2 FQNNGV. This CDR3 reads CASSLQSGGAGEQYF. CDR3 bases: TGTGCCAGCAGCTTACAGAGCGGGGGGGCTGGCGAGCAGTACTTC.

The sample holds a few counts of this clonotype. V and J are TRBV2 and TRBJ1-5; perhaps TRBD1 as D (5 bases). Trimming shortened V by 1 base and J by 5 bases, and 9 bases separated the two germline ends. This CDR3 region has 14 residues. Germline loops: CDR1 SNHLY, CDR2 FYNNEI. CDR3: CASSEGMGDQPQHF. The CDR3 DNA sequence: TGTGCCAGCAGTGAAGGGATGGGGGATCAGCCCCAGCATTTT.

In this sample, this clonotype turned up a few times. The rearrangement joins TRBV5-1 to TRBJ2-3; 9 bases are shared with TRBD1. Germline trimming cut 2 bases from V and 8 bases from J; bases unmatched to any gene: 18. The CDR3 contains 18 residues. From germline, CDR1 is SGHRS and CDR2 YFSETQ. The CDR3 nucleotides read TGCGCCAGCAGCTTAACGCCACAGGGGGCGCGTATAGGGAGTACGCAGTATTTT. It codes for CASSLTPQGARIGSTQYF.

A few counts support this clonotype. V is TRBV20-1 and J is TRBJ2-7; D may be TRBD2 (5 bases). Germline CDR1 is DFQATT and CDR2 is SNEGSKA (reference sequence). With 5 bases removed from V and 6 bases from J, the gap between germline ends came to 20 bases. This CDR3 spans 14 amino acids. This chain's CDR3 is CSASAGSLRGEQYF. The CDR3 DNA sequence: TGCAGTGCTTCCGCGGGCTCGCTGCGAGGCGAGCAGTACTTC.

This clonotype was counted ten times or more. This chain links TRBV10-3 with TRBJ2-1; tentative D call: TRBD1 (6 bases). V gave up 2 bases and J gave up 6 bases, with 17 bases separating them. Germline V CDR1 and CDR2: ENHRY, SYGVKD. The CDR3 is 16 residues long. The CDR3 region is CAISEQGAGVANEQFF. Written as DNA, the CDR3 is TGTGCCATCAGTGAGCAGGGCGCAGGGGTGGCCAATGAGCAGTTCTTC.

This clonotype was counted between two and nine times. The chain employs TRBV12-3 or TRBV12-4 and TRBJ2-1, with D possibly TRBD2 on 6 matching bases. There are 15 residues in the CDR3. The V and J ends lost 11 bases and 0 bases respectively, with 17 bases between them. The CDR3 loop reads CALSGGTPSYNEQFF. CDR3 in DNA: TGTGCCCTCTCCGGGGGAACCCCCTCCTACAATGAGCAGTTCTTC.

This clonotype was counted between two and nine times. The chain links TRBV6-5 to TRBJ2-1; TRBD2 aligns across 9 bases. The CDR3 length is 15 residues. Trimming removed 4 bases from V and 7 bases from J; junction bases left unmatched: 8. Per germline, CDR1 MNHEY and CDR2 SVGAGI. CDR3 residues: CASSLNAGLANEQFF. Here the CDR3 DNA reads TGTGCCAGCAGTTTAAACGCTGGACTAGCGAATGAGCAGTTCTTC.

This clonotype was observed a handful of times. One end of the junction fails to match germline, which may point to a read error. The chain employs TRBV5-1 and TRBJ1-4, with no clear D. CDR3 length: 13 residues. The germline V gene has CDR1 SGHRS and CDR2 YFSETQ. The CDR3 protein is CASGLESGSLTFF. As DNA, the CDR3 is TGCGCCAGCGGCTTGGAGTCTGGCAGTCTGACGTTTTTT.